The rows below give T cell receptor beta chains drawn from one sample of a study of OX40 agonist ivuxolimab in advanced cancers. Some clones are missing from TCRdb's copy, which holds only in-frame ones; the method was immunoSEQ multiplex PCR. The sample shows about 71,000 clones, under 80% of them seen only once. Sequencing was performed on CD4+ or CD8+ T cells sorted from blood, taken in a trial of the OX40 agonist ivuxolimab. These receptors all come from an adult with an advanced solid tumor such as melanoma, head and neck, liver or kidney cancer. CDR3s include the opening cysteine and the closing phenylalanine or tryptophan. A D gene is named only where the DNA matches it firmly. Some rows mark clone size as missing; the rest say once, few, many or name a class of expanded clone.

D gene: TRBD1
clone size: NA
V gene: TRBV6-6
J gene: TRBJ1-5
CDR3 DNA: TGTGCCAGCACCCCCCTCCGGGACAGGGACGATCAGCCCCAGCATTTT
CDR3 protein: CASTPLRDRDDQPQHF

D gene: TRBD2
clone size: once
V gene: TRBV5-1
J gene: TRBJ2-3
CDR3 DNA: TGCGCCAGCAGGAAAAGCGGGGGGGCAAGCACAGATACGCAGTATTTT
CDR3 protein: CASRKSGGASTDTQYF

D gene: NA
clone size: NA
V gene: TRBV5-6
J gene: TRBJ2-7
CDR3 DNA: TGTGCCAGCTGGACCAGGGAAGACTACGAGCAGTACTTC
CDR3 protein: CASWTREDYEQYF

D gene: TRBD2
clone size: NA
V gene: TRBV6-6
J gene: TRBJ2-1
CDR3 DNA: TGTGCCAGCAGTCCCACTAGCGGCTACAATGAGCAGTTCTTC
CDR3 protein: CASSPTSGYNEQFF

D gene: NA
clone size: NA
V gene: TRBV7-2
J gene: TRBJ2-4
CDR3 DNA: TGTGCCAGCAGCTCCCGAACAGGGACCCAAAACATTCAGTACTTC
CDR3 protein: CASSSRTGTQNIQYF

D gene: NA
clone size: NA
V gene: TRBV30
J gene: TRBJ2-6
CDR3 DNA: TGTGCCTGGAGTAGGGGTAGCTTAGCCCTCTCTGGGGCCAACGTCCTGACTTTC
CDR3 protein: CAWSRGSLALSGANVLTF

D gene: NA
clone size: NA
V gene: TRBV19
J gene: TRBJ1-1
CDR3 DNA: TGTGCCAGTAGTACACCCGGGAACACTGAAGCTTTCTTT
CDR3 protein: CASSTPGNTEAFF

D gene: NA
clone size: once
V gene: TRBV4-1
J gene: TRBJ1-2
CDR3 DNA: TGCGCCAGCAGCCAAGGGGGCCGGGGTATCTATGGCTACACCTTC
CDR3 protein: CASSQGGRGIYGYTF

D gene: TRBD1
clone size: NA
V gene: TRBV27
J gene: TRBJ1-5
CDR3 DNA: TGTGCCAGCAGCCACGGGACAGGGGCAAATCAGCCCCAGCATTTT
CDR3 protein: CASSHGTGANQPQHF

D gene: TRBD1
clone size: NA
V gene: TRBV19
J gene: TRBJ2-7
CDR3 DNA: TGTGCCAGTAGTACAGGGGGCGACGAGCAGTACTTC
CDR3 protein: CASSTGGDEQYF

D gene: NA
clone size: NA
V gene: TRBV29-1
J gene: TRBJ1-2
CDR3 DNA: TGCAGCGTTGGCGTGGGGCGCGAAGGCTACACCTTC
CDR3 protein: CSVGVGREGYTF

D gene: NA
clone size: NA
V gene: TRBV5-1
J gene: TRBJ1-5
CDR3 DNA: TGCGCCAGCAGCTTGACAGGGTATAGCAATCAGCCCCAGCATTTT
CDR3 protein: CASSLTGYSNQPQHF

D gene: NA
clone size: NA
V gene: TRBV5-4
J gene: TRBJ2-7
CDR3 DNA: TGTGCCAGCAGCTTGGAAACCCTAAACGAGCAGTACTTC
CDR3 protein: CASSLETLNEQYF

D gene: TRBD1
clone size: NA
V gene: TRBV30
J gene: TRBJ2-7
CDR3 DNA: TGTGCCTGGAGTGTACTTCCTGGACAGGGATCATGCTACGAGCAGTACTTC
CDR3 protein: CAWSVLPGQGSCYEQYF

D gene: TRBD2
clone size: NA
V gene: TRBV7-2
J gene: TRBJ2-1
CDR3 DNA: TGTGCCAGCACCATGGCTAGCGGGAGGCCCTACAATGAGCAGTTCTTC
CDR3 protein: CASTMASGRPYNEQFF

D gene: NA
clone size: NA
V gene: TRBV29-1
J gene: TRBJ1-4
CDR3 DNA: TGCAGCGTTGTGACTGGCAGCAATAATGAAAAACTGTTTTTT
CDR3 protein: CSVVTGSNNEKLFF

D gene: NA
clone size: NA
V gene: TRBV5-1
J gene: TRBJ2-2
CDR3 DNA: TGCGCCAGCAGCCTTGGGGGGGGCGCGAACACCGGGGAGCTGTTTTTT
CDR3 protein: CASSLGGGANTGELFF

D gene: TRBD2
clone size: NA
V gene: TRBV5-1
J gene: TRBJ2-3
CDR3 DNA: TGCGCCAGCAGCTTGGGGCTAGCGGGAAAGACAGATACGCAGTATTTT
CDR3 protein: CASSLGLAGKTDTQYF

D gene: TRBD1
clone size: NA
V gene: TRBV7-2
J gene: TRBJ2-7
CDR3 DNA: TGTGCCAGCAGCCCGGGACAGTCCTACGAGCAGTACTTC
CDR3 protein: CASSPGQSYEQYF

D gene: NA
clone size: NA
V gene: TRBV28
J gene: TRBJ2-1
CDR3 DNA: TGTGCCAGCAGTTACGACAGGGAGCAGTTCTTC
CDR3 protein: CASSYDREQFF

D gene: NA
clone size: NA
V gene: TRBV5-8
J gene: TRBJ2-5
CDR3 DNA: TGTGCCAGCAGCTCCCTTTGGCGAGGGGAGACCCAGTACTTC
CDR3 protein: CASSSLWRGETQYF

D gene: NA
clone size: NA
V gene: TRBV5-4
J gene: TRBJ1-1
CDR3 DNA: TGTGCCAGCAGCTTGGGCCCGGGAGTGAACACTGAAGCTTTCTTT
CDR3 protein: CASSLGPGVNTEAFF

D gene: NA
clone size: NA
V gene: TRBV29-1
J gene: TRBJ2-4
CDR3 DNA: TGCAGCGTTGAAGAAGCTGGGTACGGCAAAAACATTCAGTACTTC
CDR3 protein: CSVEEAGYGKNIQYF

D gene: TRBD2
clone size: NA
V gene: TRBV5-5
J gene: TRBJ2-1
CDR3 DNA: TGTGCCAGCAGCTTGGGACTAGCGGGGTACAATGAGCAGTTCTTC
CDR3 protein: CASSLGLAGYNEQFF

D gene: TRBD1
clone size: NA
V gene: TRBV27
J gene: TRBJ2-7
CDR3 DNA: TGTGCCAGCAGTAAAATACCCGGGACAGGGAGGGAGCAGTACTTC
CDR3 protein: CASSKIPGTGREQYF

D gene: TRBD1
clone size: NA
V gene: TRBV11-3
J gene: TRBJ2-7
CDR3 DNA: TGTGCCAGCAGCAGACCCGGGACAGGCGAGCAGTACTTC
CDR3 protein: CASSRPGTGEQYF

D gene: NA
clone size: NA
V gene: TRBV18
J gene: TRBJ1-1
CDR3 DNA: TGTGCCAGCTCAACCAGTCACAGGAACACTGAAGCTTTCTTT
CDR3 protein: CASSTSHRNTEAFF

D gene: NA
clone size: once
V gene: TRBV7-9
J gene: TRBJ1-3
CDR3 DNA: TGTGCCTCCCAGCCCCCCCTGCGGTCTGGAAACACCATATATTTT
CDR3 protein: CASQPPLRSGNTIYF

D gene: TRBD1
clone size: once
V gene: TRBV5-1
J gene: TRBJ1-1
CDR3 DNA: TGCGCCAGCAGCTCAAAGACAGGGGGCGGGACTGAAGCTTTCTTT
CDR3 protein: CASSSKTGGGTEAFF

D gene: TRBD1
clone size: few
V gene: TRBV9
J gene: TRBJ1-2
CDR3 DNA: TGTGCCAGCAGCCCCCGAGCACAGGGGCGAGGCTACACCTTC
CDR3 protein: CASSPRAQGRGYTF

D gene: NA
clone size: NA
V gene: TRBV12-5
J gene: TRBJ2-5
CDR3 DNA: TGTGCTAGTGGGTTACAGGGGGGGGAGACCCAGTACTTC
CDR3 protein: CASGLQGGETQYF

D gene: NA
clone size: NA
V gene: TRBV6-6
J gene: TRBJ1-2
CDR3 DNA: TGTGCCAGCACTACCGGACAGCACTATGGCTACACCTTC
CDR3 protein: CASTTGQHYGYTF

D gene: NA
clone size: once
V gene: TRBV29-1
J gene: TRBJ2-1
CDR3 DNA: TGCAGCGTTAGAGGGACTTCCTACAATGAGCAGTTCTTC
CDR3 protein: CSVRGTSYNEQFF

D gene: NA
clone size: NA
V gene: TRBV7-2
J gene: TRBJ2-3
CDR3 DNA: TGTGCCAGCAGCTTAACTGGACAGCGCACAGATACGCAGTATTTT
CDR3 protein: CASSLTGQRTDTQYF

D gene: NA
clone size: NA
V gene: TRBV28
J gene: TRBJ1-4
CDR3 DNA: TGTGCCAGCAGCACAGGAAATGAAAAACTGTTTTTT
CDR3 protein: CASSTGNEKLFF

D gene: TRBD1
clone size: NA
V gene: TRBV5-1
J gene: TRBJ1-1
CDR3 DNA: TGCGCCAGCAGCTTGGTGCAGGGGGCAGGAACTGAAGCTTTCTTT
CDR3 protein: CASSLVQGAGTEAFF

D gene: TRBD2
clone size: NA
V gene: TRBV18
J gene: TRBJ2-1
CDR3 DNA: TGTGCCAGCTCAACGGCTAGCGGGATTTATGAGCAGTTCTTC
CDR3 protein: CASSTASGIYEQFF

D gene: NA
clone size: NA
V gene: TRBV19
J gene: TRBJ2-2
CDR3 DNA: TGTGCCAGTAGTATAGGCACCACCGGGGAGCTGTTTTTT
CDR3 protein: CASSIGTTGELFF

D gene: NA
clone size: NA
V gene: TRBV11-2
J gene: TRBJ1-1
CDR3 DNA: TGTGCCAGCAGCTCCCTACGCCGGCCCCGGGGGACTGAAGCTTTCTTT
CDR3 protein: CASSSLRRPRGTEAFF

D gene: NA
clone size: NA
V gene: TRBV9
J gene: TRBJ2-2
CDR3 DNA: TGTGCCAGCAGCGAGCGTCCTAGCGAGGTCGGGGAGCTGTTTTTT
CDR3 protein: CASSERPSEVGELFF

D gene: NA
clone size: NA
V gene: TRBV11-2
J gene: TRBJ1-1
CDR3 DNA: TGTGCCAGCAGCTTCAACCCGTATGAGAACACTGAAGCTTTCTTT
CDR3 protein: CASSFNPYENTEAFF

D gene: NA
clone size: NA
V gene: TRBV5-5
J gene: TRBJ2-5
CDR3 DNA: TGTGCCAGCAGCCTTGGCTGGGGCGGAGTCCAAGAGACCCAGTACTTC
CDR3 protein: CASSLGWGGVQETQYF

D gene: TRBD1
clone size: NA
V gene: TRBV5-6
J gene: TRBJ1-2
CDR3 DNA: TGTGCCAGCAGCTATAGAAATAGACAGGGAAGGGCTGGCTACACCTTC
CDR3 protein: CASSYRNRQGRAGYTF

D gene: NA
clone size: NA
V gene: TRBV6-5
J gene: TRBJ1-1
CDR3 DNA: TGTGCCAGCAGTTCGCCGGGACAGAACACTGAAGCTTTCTTT
CDR3 protein: CASSSPGQNTEAFF

D gene: TRBD2
clone size: NA
V gene: TRBV6-5
J gene: TRBJ2-1
CDR3 DNA: TGTGCCAGCAGCCGGGGGGCGACTAGCGCCAATGAGCAGTTCTTC
CDR3 protein: CASSRGATSANEQFF

D gene: NA
clone size: NA
V gene: TRBV6-5
J gene: TRBJ2-7
CDR3 DNA: TGTGCCAGCACCCCCGCTGGCAGTCCGGGAGAGCAGTACTTC
CDR3 protein: CASTPAGSPGEQYF

D gene: NA
clone size: NA
V gene: TRBV19
J gene: TRBJ1-4
CDR3 DNA: TGTGCCAGTAACAGAAACCCGAATGAAAAACTGTTTTTT
CDR3 protein: CASNRNPNEKLFF

D gene: TRBD1
clone size: few
V gene: TRBV6-1
J gene: TRBJ2-5
CDR3 DNA: TGTGCCAGCAGTGACCGGACAGGGGGCCGTGAGACCCAGTACTTC
CDR3 protein: CASSDRTGGRETQYF

D gene: NA
clone size: NA
V gene: TRBV10-3
J gene: TRBJ1-5
CDR3 DNA: TGTGCCATCAGTGACGGCGGAGGCTATCAGCCCCAGCATTTT
CDR3 protein: CAISDGGGYQPQHF

D gene: TRBD1
clone size: NA
V gene: TRBV5-4
J gene: TRBJ2-2
CDR3 DNA: TGTGCCAGCAGCTTGGACCGACAGGGCCTCACCGGGGAGCTGTTTTTT
CDR3 protein: CASSLDRQGLTGELFF